This T cell receptor beta chain came from a study of T-cell memory formation after mild COVID-19. In TCRdb, the 5' RACE reads were re-called with MiXCR into one record per CDR3 protein. The data show under 250,000 distinct CDR3 sequences, around 25% seen once. Study-wide results and limits: For contracting clones, CD4+ ones sat mainly in CM and EM, CD8+ in EMRA.

This CDR3 is built from 14 residues. In germline, CDR1 is MNHEY, CDR2 SVGAGI. Trimming left V 0 bases short and J 9 bases short, with 9 bases between. This clonotype was recorded once. Its antigen remains unknown. Sequencing was done on a sample of PBMCs or a T cell subset sorted from them (not recorded which). The chain has TRBV6-5 and TRBJ1-6; D may be TRBD1 (6 bases). This clonotype originated in an adult woman who had mild COVID-19 (a few samples of this study predate the infection). Cell type and time point are not known. The CDR3 nucleotides are TGTGCCAGCAGTTACTCCGGGGGGCGTTCACCCCTCCACTTT. This gives the protein CASSYSGGRSPLHF.